Listed here is a single T cell receptor (beta chain). Every one of the patients relapsed after autologous stem cell transplantation (brentuximab vedotin exposure was variable). TCRdb's table, derived via immunoSEQ multiplex PCR, lists solely in-frame clones and lacks some. The table includes some 100,000 clones, over 85% detected once. The sample is drawn from a study of PD-1 blockade in classical Hodgkin lymphoma. Study overall: Nivolumab dosed at 3 mg/kg went to patients intravenously every 2 weeks.

Germline V CDR1 and CDR2: MGHRA, YSYEKL. V dropped 5 bases and J dropped 5; count of bases not matched to a gene: 7. This CDR3 comprises 15 residues. The chain links TRBV4-1 to TRBJ2-1, with TRBD1 matching over 9 bases. This material consisted of peripheral blood mononuclear cells (PBMCs), taken at baseline. This receptor was obtained from a human donor with classical Hodgkin lymphoma. The CDR3 DNA is TGCGCCAGCAGCAAAAGGGACAGGGTGGACAATGAGCAGTTCTTC. Encoded protein: CASSKRDRVDNEQFF.